This T cell receptor (beta chain) was recorded in a study of HIV-infected patients and healthy controls. Reverse transcription used around 540 ng RNA and constant-region primers for alpha and beta. Using multiplexing indices, alpha and beta chain libraries were generated apart by chain-specific third strand synthesis. Using its own MiXCR run on the 5' RACE reads, TCRdb lists one record per CDR3 protein. Altogether approximately 15,000 distinct CDR3 sequences are present, approximately 5.8% being singletons, with the ten largest covering 1.5% to 2%. Germline V lookup: CDR1 SNHLY, CDR2 FYNNEI. The CDR3 totals 14 residues. J gave up 4 bases and V 3 bases, and 5 bases lay outside the gene matches. Whole-study results and caveats: Study cohorts differed slightly in age and sex, but this did not explain diversity differences. Compared with controls, mean Gini indices were significantly raised in HIV-infected repertoires, possibly indicating oligoclonality. CMV-associated CDR3s mostly grew nonsignificantly during therapy, while HIV-associated CDR3s declined significantly. In healthy controls, MAIT alpha CDR3s were common; in HIV+ repertoires, severely depleted.

No cell fractionation was done, so the repertoire covers all unsorted peripheral blood T cells. Comments on this clonotype: The target antigen is unknown.

This clonotype was obtained from an adult in good health. The specimen sequenced was blood. The chain has TRBV2 and TRBJ2-7; 8 bases map to TRBD1. CDR3 amino acids: CASSDQGAMYEQYF. The CDR3 region has the DNA TGTGCCAGCAGTGATCAGGGGGCTATGTACGAGCAGTACTTC.